The present T cell receptor (beta chain) was sequenced within a study of T-cell reconstitution after alpha-beta-depleted transplantation in children. The CDR3 is 12 residues long. Germline loops: CDR1 WSHSY, CDR2 SAAADI. V lost 5 bases and J lost 5, with 9 bases in between. Preparation of the TCRbeta library involved a method that used unique molecular identifiers. TCRdb called the PCR reads again in MiXCR, with one record for every CDR3 protein. The sample includes more than 150,000 distinct CDR3 sequences, roughly 7.5% of them seen just once. This clonotype was found many times. The origin of this receptor is a human donor who donated a stem cell graft to a child with Wiskott-Aldrich syndrome. The chain recombines TRBV10-2 with TRBJ2-5; no firm D call. Material: PBMCs from the stem cell graft donor, obtained from the stem cell graft. The CDR3 here is CASSTAGETQYF. CDR3 DNA sequence: TGCGCCAGCAGTACCGCTGGCGAGACCCAGTACTTC.